This passage covers 8 T cell receptor beta chains from one sample sequenced in a study of a mutant IDH1 vaccine in newly diagnosed glioma. TCRdb keeps only in-frame clones here, not all; method: immunoSEQ multiplex PCR. There are more than 80,000 clones in the sample; roughly four fifths occur only once, and 7% to 9% lies in the top ten. The time point: baseline, week 1 (first vaccination visit). As for treatment: pre-vaccination baseline after standard-of-care therapy. The sequenced sample was PBMCs, obtained from a glioma patient treated with radiotherapy, temozolomide or both. The receptors come from a woman in her fifties or sixties with glioma.

The chain carries TRBV28 and TRBJ2-2, with 7 positions matching TRBD1. CDR1 and CDR2 from the germline V gene are MDHEN and SYDVKM. This CDR3 has 14 residues. Losses at the gene ends were 8 bases for V and 0 bases for J; bases not matched to a gene: 3. In DNA form, the CDR3 reads TGTGCCAGCCTTGGACAGGCGAACACCGGGGAGCTGTTTTTT. Its protein is CASLGQANTGELFF.

The CDR3 DNA reads as TGTGCTAGTGGTTTATGGCGGGGGGGAAAAGATACGCAGTATTTT. Translating gives CASGLWRGGKDTQYF. This chain joins TRBV12-5 and TRBJ2-3; 9 bases map to TRBD2. CDR1 is LGHNT and CDR2 is FRNRAP in the germline V gene. This CDR3 spans 15 amino acids. With 3 bases clipped from V and 5 bases from J, the junction kept 6 bases outside the gene matches.

The V gene is TRBV11-3, the J gene TRBJ1-6; D is undetermined. The CDR3 consists of 13 residues. CDR1 is SGHNT, CDR2 YENEEA, per germline. V gave up 5 bases and J gave up 9 bases, with 11 bases separating them. The CDR3 nucleotides read TGTGCCAGCAGCGAAACGGCGGGTTCACCCCTCCACTTT. Encoded protein: CASSETAGSPLHF.

V usage is TRBV7-6 and J usage is TRBJ2-5; D is unresolved. The CDR3 is made up of 11 amino acids. The V end was cut by 5 bases, the J end by 4 bases, with 5 bases between. CDR1 SGHVS and CDR2 FNYEAQ come from the germline V gene. The CDR3 region is CASSTAETQYF. In DNA form, the CDR3 reads TGTGCCAGCAGCACAGCAGAGACCCAGTACTTC.

This clone has only a few counts. The rearrangement uses TRBV7-6 and TRBJ1-1, with unresolved D. The CDR3 sequence is 13 residues long. Germline values: CDR1 SGHVS, CDR2 FNYEAQ. The V end lost 5 bases, the J end lost 1 base, and 8 bases lay between the germline ends. CDR3 protein: CASSLSKNTEAFF. The CDR3 coding sequence is TGTGCCAGCAGCCTCAGTAAGAACACTGAAGCTTTCTTT.

The rearrangement links TRBV9 to TRBJ1-3; no definite D call. Between the trimmed V and J ends, which lost 0 bases and 4 bases, there was a span of 14 bases. The V gene's germline CDR1 is SGDLS and CDR2 YYNGEE. This CDR3 has 16 residues. The CDR3 protein is CASSVGQGFSGNTIYF. For the CDR3, the DNA is TGTGCCAGCAGCGTAGGGCAAGGGTTTAGCGGAAACACCATATATTTT.

The V and J genes are TRBV7-6 and TRBJ2-5; 7 nucleotides line up with TRBD2. Germline CDR1 reads SGHVS; CDR2 reads FNYEAQ. Losses at the gene ends were 5 bases for V and 9 bases for J; bases not matched to a gene: 9. The CDR3 has 13 amino acids. CDR3 nucleotides: TGTGCCAGCAGCACCAGACTAGCTGGTCCCCAGTACTTC. Its protein is CASSTRLAGPQYF.

The chain joins TRBV5-1 to TRBJ2-2; D is unclear. Trimming removed 0 bases at V and 2 bases at J, with 8 bases between. The CDR3 runs to 15 residues. Germline CDR1 reads SGHRS; CDR2 reads YFSETQ. The CDR3 sequence: CASSLVSVNTGELFF. CDR3 nucleotide sequence: TGCGCCAGCAGCTTGGTGTCAGTAAACACCGGGGAGCTGTTTTTT.